The 31 T cell receptor beta chains below come from one sample, sequenced in a study of cytomegalovirus exposure and HLA in healthy donors. A multiplex PCR was run with 60 Vbeta primers and 13 Jbeta primers. Libraries were prepared by immunoSEQ multiplex PCR; TCRdb keeps only in-frame clonotypes and omits some of them. Reported are about 55,000 clones; the ten largest clones contain roughly 9.6%. Sequencing was carried out using PBMCs. These receptors were obtained from a man in his fifties or sixties in good health and CMV-seropositive.

This sequence joins TRBV7-6 and TRBJ1-1, with 12 bases fitting TRBD1. With V trimmed by 5 bases and J by 5 bases, 12 bases remained unmatched. In germline, CDR1 is SGHVS, CDR2 FNYEAQ. This CDR3 has 17 amino acids. The CDR3 bases are TGTGCCAGCAGCCTAAGAGGGACAGGGGGCCCGAGGACTGAAGCTTTCTTT. Residues: CASSLRGTGGPRTEAFF.

The rearrangement joins TRBV27 to TRBJ1-6; D gene uncertain. Germline CDR1 and CDR2: MNHEY and SMNVEV (reference sequence). The V gene lost 3 bases and the J gene lost 7 bases, with 16 bases spanning the gap. This CDR3 is 16 amino acids long. CDR3 nucleotides: TGTGCCAGCAGTTTCGGGGTCGGGTCTACAAATTCACCCCTCCACTTT. Protein: CASSFGVGSTNSPLHF.

The chain employs TRBV4-2 and TRBJ1-6; TRBD1 might be the D (6 bases). The CDR3 runs 12 residues. Looked up from germline, CDR1 is LGHNA and CDR2 is YNFKEQ. The germline V and J ends were trimmed by 5 bases and 8 bases, with 7 bases remaining between them. The CDR3 spells CASSSGDSPLHF. CDR3 DNA: TGTGCCAGCAGCTCAGGGGATTCACCCCTCCACTTT.

Written as DNA, the CDR3 is TGTGCCAGCAGCTCCTCAGGGGTAATGTACGAGCAGTACTTC. Its protein is CASSSSGVMYEQYF. The chain is built from TRBV7-2 and TRBJ2-7; possibly TRBD1 for D (6 bases). V dropped 4 bases and J dropped 4 bases, with 14 bases sitting between them. The germline gives CDR1 SGHTA, CDR2 FQGNSA. The CDR3 runs to 14 residues.

The rearrangement joins TRBV7-2 to TRBJ1-6; maybe TRBD1 (6 bases). Germline V CDR1 and CDR2: SGHTA, FQGNSA. The germline V and J ends were trimmed by 5 bases and 5 bases, with 13 bases remaining between them. CDR3 length: 15 residues. The CDR3 loop is CASSGQPGHNSPLHF. In DNA form, the CDR3 reads TGTGCCAGCAGCGGACAGCCCGGTCATAATTCACCCCTCCACTTT.

The rearrangement uses TRBV19 and TRBJ2-2, with TRBD1 as a possible D gene (5 bases). The V gene's germline CDR1 is LNHDA and CDR2 SQIVND (reference sequence). The CDR3 contains 15 residues. Trimming shortened V by 7 bases and J by 4 bases, and 16 bases separated the two germline ends. The CDR3: CASTLGAGPTGELFF. DNA of the CDR3: TGTGCCAGTACCCTAGGGGCTGGTCCCACCGGGGAGCTGTTTTTT.

The J gene is TRBJ2-3, the V gene TRBV7-2; possibly TRBD2 for D (6 bases). The CDR3 length is 14 residues. CDR1 SGHTA and CDR2 FQGNSA come from the germline V gene. Trimming stripped 3 bases from V and 2 bases from J, with 9 bases between. CDR3 sequence reads: CASSFGGNTDTQYF. CDR3 coding DNA: TGTGCCAGCAGCTTTGGAGGGAACACAGATACGCAGTATTTT.

The rearrangement links TRBV23-1 to TRBJ2-1; D unclear. TRBV23-1 is marked as an open reading frame, function uncertain. The CDR3 length is 12 residues. The ends were cut back, 5 bases at V and 6 bases at J, with 8 bases in the middle. The CDR3 DNA reads as TGCGCCAGCAGTGTGTCGGGCAATGAGCAGTTCTTC. The encoded protein is CASSVSGNEQFF.

Comments on this clone: An end of the junction does not agree with germline; a read error may underlie this. This rearrangement joins TRBV7-7 to TRBJ2-2, with D unresolved. Looked up from germline, CDR1 is SSHAT and CDR2 is FNYEAQ (reference sequence). The CDR3 extends over 13 amino acids. The chain's CDR3 is CASSPWNTGELFF. For the CDR3, the DNA is TGTGCTAGCAGCCCCTGGAACACCGGGGAGCTGTTTTTT.

As regards this clone: Other DNA sequences within the sample encode an identical CDR3. The chain employs TRBV5-5 and TRBJ1-1; the D gene is possibly TRBD1 (6 bases). CDR3 length: 14 residues. Germline V CDR1 and CDR2: SGHKS, YYEKEE (reference sequence). V lost 1 base and J lost 5, with 12 bases in between. In DNA, the CDR3 is TGTGCCAGCAGCTTGTCGGGGGGCAAGACTGAAGCTTTCTTT. Its translation: CASSLSGGKTEAFF.

This chain links TRBV11-3 with TRBJ1-5; 10 bases fit TRBD1. The CDR3 extends over 17 amino acids. CDR1 and CDR2 from the germline V gene are SGHNT and YENEEA. With V trimmed by 5 bases and J by 1 base, 8 bases remained unmatched. CDR3 nucleotides: TGTGCCAGCAGCCTACGACAGGGGGCAATGAGCAATCAGCCCCAGCATTTT. It codes for CASSLRQGAMSNQPQHF.

In DNA form, the CDR3 reads TGTGCCAGCAGCTCAAGCGGGGCCCTATACAATGAGCAGTTCTTC. Protein sequence: CASSSSGALYNEQFF. The chain couples TRBV7-6 to TRBJ2-1; 7 bases are a match to TRBD2. V was clipped by 4 bases and J by 4 bases; unmatched bases: 7. Per germline, CDR1 SGHVS and CDR2 FNYEAQ. The CDR3 contains 15 residues.

The CDR3 loop reads CASSQDYDRGSYEQYF. The CDR3 DNA reads as TGCGCCAGCAGCCAAGATTACGACAGGGGGTCCTACGAGCAGTACTTC. V gene TRBV4-3 combines with J gene TRBJ2-7, with 9 positions matching TRBD1. The CDR3 totals 16 residues. V was pared by 0 bases and J by 1 base, with 4 bases of the junction left unmatched. Germline assignment: CDR1 LGHNA and CDR2 YSLEER.

The chain uses TRBV14 and TRBJ1-1; D remains unclear. V lost 1 base to trimming and J lost 5 bases, with 8 bases between them. This CDR3 contains 13 residues. CDR1 and CDR2 (germline): SGHDN, FVKESK. CDR3 nucleotide sequence: TGTGCCAGCAGCCAAGGAGGGAGAACTGAAGCTTTCTTT. As protein: CASSQGGRTEAFF.

J is TRBJ2-7 and V is TRBV6-5; TRBD2 is a possible D gene (6 bases). This CDR3 region has 15 residues. Trimming took 6 bases from V and 8 from J, leaving 23 bases between them. Germline V lookup: CDR1 MNHEY, CDR2 SVGAGI. The CDR3 nucleotides read TGTGCCAGCAGACCGCCGGGACTCCACGCCCCAAAGCAGTACTTC. Encoded protein: CASRPPGLHAPKQYF.

The rearrangement uses TRBV7-9 and TRBJ2-3, with D maybe TRBD2 (5 bases). Germline-derived CDR1 and CDR2 are SEHNR and FQNEAQ (reference sequence). V lost 1 base and J 2 bases, leaving 10 bases between the germline ends. The CDR3 is made up of 15 amino acids. The CDR3 region has the DNA TGTGCCAGCAGCTTAGTGGACTCACCCACAGATACGCAGTATTTT. Its protein is CASSLVDSPTDTQYF.

The chain is built from TRBV4-1 and TRBJ1-4; D is unresolved. CDR1 MGHRA and CDR2 YSYEKL come from the germline V gene. This CDR3 contains 15 residues. Between the trimmed V and J ends, which lost 0 bases and 4 bases, there was a span of 9 bases. CDR3 amino acids: CASSQDGAGNEKLFF. The CDR3 DNA sequence: TGCGCCAGCAGCCAAGACGGAGCGGGTAATGAAAAACTGTTTTTT.

The chain links TRBV7-9 to TRBJ1-1; D unclear. This CDR3 is built from 14 residues. Germline-derived CDR1 and CDR2 are SEHNR and FQNEAQ (reference sequence). V dropped 5 bases and J dropped 0 bases, with 10 bases sitting between them. The CDR3 protein is CASSRLELNTEAFF. DNA for the CDR3: TGTGCCAGCAGCAGGTTGGAGCTGAACACTGAAGCTTTCTTT.

The J gene is TRBJ1-2, the V gene TRBV5-1; D might be TRBD1 (6 bases). Germline CDR1 and CDR2: SGHRS and YFSETQ. The germline V and J ends were trimmed by 0 bases and 3 bases, with 15 bases remaining between them. This CDR3 has 16 amino acids. The CDR3 coding sequence is TGCGCCAGCAGCTTGGCCAAGGGAGGGGGAGACTATGGCTACACCTTC. Amino acids: CASSLAKGGGDYGYTF. The full variable domain, completed using reference TRBV5-1 and TRBJ1-2, is KAGVTQTPRYLIKTRGQQVTLSCSPISGHRSVSWYQQTPGQGLQFLFEYFSETQRNKGNFPGRFSGRQFSNSRSEMNVSTLELGDSALYLCASSLAKGGGDYGYTFGSGTRLTVV.

The chain joins TRBV7-3 to TRBJ2-6; a possible D gene is TRBD2 (5 bases). The CDR3 is 17 residues long. V dropped 4 bases and J dropped 1 base, with 14 bases sitting between them. Germline V CDR1 and CDR2: SGHTA, FQGTGA. The CDR3 protein is CASSSRPLASGANVLTF. In nucleotides, the CDR3 is TGTGCCAGCAGCTCCAGACCCCTAGCTTCTGGGGCCAACGTCCTGACTTTC.

The V and J genes are TRBV30 and TRBJ1-2; D may be TRBD1 (6 bases). Deletions cut 7 bases from V and 1 base from J, with 25 bases between. CDR1 and CDR2 from the germline V gene are GTSNPN and SVGIG (reference sequence). The CDR3 covers 17 residues. This CDR3 is CASETLTDRTFNYGYTF. CDR3 in DNA: TGTGCCTCCGAAACCCTCACAGACAGGACCTTTAACTATGGCTACACCTTC.

This rearrangement joins TRBV7-6 to TRBJ1-2; the match to TRBD1 covers 8 bases. The CDR3 is made up of 13 amino acids. With 5 bases clipped from V and 10 bases from J, the junction kept 9 bases outside the gene matches. Germline values: CDR1 SGHVS, CDR2 FNYEAQ. For the CDR3, the DNA is TGTGCCAGCAGCACCGCGCAGGGGGCCCCCTACACCTTC. Its protein is CASSTAQGAPYTF.

The gene calls are TRBV11-2 and TRBJ1-2; D perhaps matches TRBD1 (5 bases). The V gene lost 7 bases and the J gene lost 0 bases, with 15 bases spanning the gap. Per germline, CDR1 SGHAT and CDR2 FQNNGV. The CDR3 runs 15 residues. The chain's CDR3 is CASKGLRDSNYGYTF. In nucleotides, the CDR3 is TGTGCCAGCAAGGGGCTAAGGGATTCTAACTATGGCTACACCTTC.

The chain uses TRBV2 and TRBJ2-5; D possibly corresponds to TRBD2 (7 bases). Germline values: CDR1 SNHLY, CDR2 FYNNEI. This CDR3 has 14 amino acids. Trimming removed 8 bases from V and 5 bases from J, with 18 bases in between. CDR3 DNA sequence: TGTGCCAGCGGAACGGGGGGCCCCTCGGAGACCCAGTACTTC. Residues: CASGTGGPSETQYF.

The chain has TRBV7-8 and TRBJ2-7; 11 nucleotides agree with TRBD2. The CDR3 totals 17 residues. Per germline, CDR1 SGHVS and CDR2 FQNEAQ. V shed 5 bases, J shed 2 bases, and the junction held 11 bases outside the gene matches. CDR3 loop: CASSMTSGTYLPYEQYF. CDR3 in DNA: TGTGCCAGCAGCATGACTAGCGGGACATATCTTCCCTACGAGCAGTACTTC.

The chain has TRBV4-1 and TRBJ1-6; 8 nucleotides agree with TRBD1. Germline V gives CDR1 MGHRA, CDR2 YSYEKL. This CDR3 is 15 amino acids long. V was clipped by 1 base and J by 10 bases; unmatched bases: 6. The CDR3 reads CASSQVQGGNSPLHF. The CDR3 DNA sequence: TGCGCCAGCAGCCAAGTACAGGGGGGGAACTCACCCCTCCACTTT.

The chain links TRBV2 to TRBJ1-5; the D gene is possibly TRBD1 (5 bases). This CDR3 has 14 amino acids. Trimming stripped 3 bases from V and 3 bases from J, with 9 bases between. Germline CDR1 reads SNHLY; CDR2 reads FYNNEI. The CDR3 spells CASSDGASNQPQHF. The CDR3 nucleotides are TGTGCCAGCAGTGATGGGGCCTCCAATCAGCCCCAGCATTTT.

The chain uses TRBV5-1 and TRBJ2-2; the match to TRBD2 covers 7 bases. The V and J ends lost 1 base and 7 bases, in that order; junction bases with no gene match: 10. Looked up from germline, CDR1 is SGHRS and CDR2 is YFSETQ. This CDR3 is built from 16 residues. CDR3 DNA sequence: TGCGCCAGCAGCTTGAAATTCGAGCGGGATAGCGGGGAGCTGTTTTTT. It is translated as CASSLKFERDSGELFF.

The rearrangement links TRBV4-2 to TRBJ1-2, with a tentative D call TRBD1 (6 bases). The V end lost 11 bases, the J end lost 0 bases, and 16 bases lay between the germline ends. The germline gives CDR1 LGHNA, CDR2 YNFKEQ. This CDR3 contains 14 residues. CDR3 residues: CAVSGEGANYGYTF. CDR3 sequence (DNA): TGTGCCGTCTCAGGGGAGGGGGCTAACTATGGCTACACCTTC.

The gene calls are TRBV11-3 and TRBJ2-7; TRBD1 is a possible D gene (5 bases). The germline CDR1 and CDR2 sequences are SGHNT and YENEEA. Trimming left V 5 bases short and J 6 bases short, with 17 bases between. The CDR3 consists of 14 residues. This CDR3 reads CASSQGQASAEQYF. DNA for the CDR3: TGTGCCAGCAGCCAGGGCCAGGCCTCCGCCGAGCAGTACTTC. The full variable domain, in which reference TRBV11-3 and TRBJ2-7 provide the parts outside the CDR3, is EAGVVQSPRYKIIEKKQPVAFWCNPISGHNTLYWYLQNLGQGPELLIRYENEEAVDDSQLPKDRFSAERLKGVDSTLKIQPAELGDSAVYLCASSQGQASAEQYFGPGTRLTVT.

J is TRBJ1-4 and V is TRBV30; 7 bases align to TRBD1. V lost 1 base to trimming and J lost 10 bases; unmatched junction nucleotides: 6. In germline, CDR1 is GTSNPN, CDR2 SVGIG (reference sequence). The CDR3 totals 13 residues. CDR3 nucleotide sequence: TGTGCCTGGAGTGGGGCAGGGGGTTCAAAACTGTTTTTT. Translation gives CAWSGAGGSKLFF.